The sequence of this TCR beta chain was determined in a study of shared clonotypes between healthy human individuals. The wider study: Three plates were used per donor for CD4 naive, three for CD4 memory, two for CD8 naive and one for CD8 memory.

At the deep level, the assay was run. Clones were sequenced by immunoSEQ multiplex PCR, and TCRdb holds only the in-frame ones, with some missing. The data show about 980,000 clones, 76% seen once. Subsets obtained from CD4+ cells comprised CD45RA+ naive and CD45RA-negative memory cells. Germline V gene sequence: CDR1 SGHRS, CDR2 YFSETQ. This CDR3 has 14 residues. Study-wide points: When compared with the clonotypes that were shared by all four sorted-subset donors, the non-shared clonotypes turned out to have lower generation probabilities.

In the case of this clone: The antigen is not known. Compared with germline, one end of the junction differs, possibly owing to a read error.

The specimen was memory CD4+ T cells sorted from blood. The subset is: CD45RA-negative fraction. The sequence came from a young man in good health. The gene calls are TRBV5-1 and TRBJ2-2; D assignment may be TRBD1 or TRBD2 (5 bases each). For the CDR3, the DNA is TGCGCCGGCAGTCGGGGTCAGGGCACCGGGGAGCTGTTTTTT. Translating gives CAGSRGQGTGELFF.